This is a list of T cell receptor beta chains from one sample in a study of blood T cell repertoires in COVID-19. TCRdb's copy holds only in-frame clones and misses some; the assay was immunoSEQ multiplex PCR. The repertoire holds some 200,000 clones, with roughly 84% as singletons. Sequencing was done on a sample of peripheral blood. The receptors shown here come from a man aged 50 to 59 with active or convalescent COVID-19. Both conserved end residues are part of each CDR3. Fields, in order: CDR3 protein, CDR3 DNA, D gene, J gene, clone size, V gene. A D gene is named only where the DNA matches it firmly. Only some rows state a clone size, as once, few, many or a class for expanded clones.

CDR3: CASSPRDKYEQYF
DNA: TGTGCCAGCAGCCCCCGGGACAAATACGAGCAGTACTTC
D: NA
J: TRBJ2-7
size: NA
V: TRBV7-9

CDR3: CASSLRGGLGNTEAFF
DNA: TGTGCCAGCAGTTTAAGAGGGGGCCTGGGAAACACTGAAGCTTTCTTT
D: TRBD1
J: TRBJ1-1
size: NA
V: TRBV27

CDR3: CASSFQRGTQETQYF
DNA: TGTGCCAGCAGCTTCCAGCGGGGGACCCAAGAGACCCAGTACTTC
D: TRBD2
J: TRBJ2-5
size: NA
V: TRBV7-2

CDR3: CASSFYPGRGETQYF
DNA: TGTGCCAGCAGTTTTTATCCGGGGCGGGGAGAGACCCAGTACTTC
D: NA
J: TRBJ2-5
size: NA
V: TRBV27

CDR3: CASSEHRAVGNTIYF
DNA: TGTGCCAGCAGTGAGCACAGGGCGGTGGGAAACACCATATATTTT
D: NA
J: TRBJ1-3
size: few
V: TRBV2

CDR3: CASTMTGGYGYTF
DNA: TGTGCCAGCACCATGACAGGGGGATATGGCTACACCTTC
D: TRBD1
J: TRBJ1-2
size: NA
V: TRBV28

CDR3: CASSEDLMGVGGGYGYTF
DNA: TGTGCCAGCAGTGAAGATCTTATGGGTGTAGGGGGCGGGTATGGCTACACCTTC
D: TRBD1
J: TRBJ1-2
size: NA
V: TRBV2

CDR3: CATSDLREGRGIGNSPLHF
DNA: TGTGCCACCAGTGACCTTCGGGAGGGGAGGGGGATCGGGAATTCACCCCTCCACTTT
D: NA
J: TRBJ1-6
size: NA
V: TRBV24-1

CDR3: CASSERAVNQPQHF
DNA: TGTGCCAGCAGTGAGCGGGCCGTTAATCAGCCCCAGCATTTT
D: NA
J: TRBJ1-5
size: NA
V: TRBV6-1

CDR3: CASSTLAGASGANVLTF
DNA: TGTGCCAGTAGTACCCTAGCGGGGGCCTCTGGGGCCAACGTCCTGACTTTC
D: TRBD2
J: TRBJ2-6
size: NA
V: TRBV19

CDR3: CASSRGSGGTTGELFF
DNA: TGTGCCAGCAGTAGGGGTAGCGGGGGGACTACCGGGGAGCTGTTTTTT
D: TRBD2
J: TRBJ2-2
size: NA
V: TRBV6-6

CDR3: CASSLVAGGAGELFF
DNA: TGTGCCAGCAGCTTAGTCGCGGGAGGTGCCGGGGAGCTGTTTTTT
D: TRBD2
J: TRBJ2-2
size: NA
V: TRBV7-2

CDR3: CASSLFGGSGRATDTQYF
DNA: TGCGCCAGCAGCTTGTTTGGGGGATCCGGGAGGGCCACAGATACGCAGTATTTT
D: TRBD2
J: TRBJ2-3
size: NA
V: TRBV5-1

CDR3: CASNTGLAGGGPEETQYF
DNA: TGTGCCAGCAATACGGGACTAGCGGGAGGGGGGCCAGAGGAGACCCAGTACTTC
D: TRBD2
J: TRBJ2-5
size: NA
V: TRBV27

CDR3: CAWSSSDYEQYF
DNA: TGTGCCTGGAGCTCTAGCGACTACGAGCAGTACTTC
D: NA
J: TRBJ2-7
size: NA
V: TRBV30

CDR3: CASSLRGGEDGYTF
DNA: TGTGCCAGCAGCTTAAGGGGAGGGGAGGATGGCTACACCTTC
D: NA
J: TRBJ1-2
size: NA
V: TRBV7-2

CDR3: CASSLAGPNNEQFF
DNA: TGTGCCAGCAGCTTGGCGGGGCCCAACAATGAGCAGTTCTTC
D: NA
J: TRBJ2-1
size: NA
V: TRBV7-8

CDR3: CASSPTGQGWETQYF
DNA: TGCGCCAGCAGCCCTACCGGACAGGGATGGGAGACCCAGTACTTC
D: TRBD1
J: TRBJ2-5
size: NA
V: TRBV5-1

CDR3: CASSPPSGRGKETQYF
DNA: TGTGCCAGCAGCCCTCCATCGGGCAGGGGCAAAGAGACCCAGTACTTC
D: NA
J: TRBJ2-5
size: NA
V: TRBV7-9

CDR3: CASSSQGGEQETQYF
DNA: TGCGCCAGCAGCTCCCAGGGAGGGGAACAAGAGACCCAGTACTTC
D: TRBD2
J: TRBJ2-5
size: NA
V: TRBV5-1

CDR3: CATAASGGAWTQYF
DNA: TGCGCCACCGCCGCTAGCGGGGGGGCCTGGACGCAGTATTTT
D: TRBD2
J: TRBJ2-3
size: NA
V: TRBV10-2

CDR3: CASSELGQGAPLNYGYTF
DNA: TGTGCCAGCAGTGAACTTGGACAGGGGGCTCCCCTTAACTATGGCTACACCTTC
D: TRBD1
J: TRBJ1-2
size: NA
V: TRBV6-1

CDR3: CASSAGRVNEKLFF
DNA: TGTGCCAGCAGTGCGGGCAGGGTGAATGAAAAACTGTTTTTT
D: NA
J: TRBJ1-4
size: NA
V: TRBV2

CDR3: CASSADRGKPNYGYTF
DNA: TGTGCCAGCAGCGCCGACAGGGGAAAACCTAACTATGGCTACACCTTC
D: TRBD1
J: TRBJ1-2
size: NA
V: TRBV28